The 11 T cell receptor beta chains given below trace back to one sample, sequenced in a study of spatial heterogeneity in lung cancer. TCRdb analysed the 5' RACE reads with MiXCR anew, one entry per CDR3 protein. This sample has 85,000 to 100,000 distinct CDR3 sequences, with around 19% found just once. The time point here: blood at routine non-recurrence follow-up after resection. Sequencing used PBMCs, obtained at follow-up. The source is a male donor with early-stage non-small cell lung cancer.

This clonotype has only a few counts. The V and J genes are TRBV27 and TRBJ2-7, with TRBD1 identical over 8 bases. Germline V gives CDR1 MNHEY, CDR2 SMNVEV (reference sequence). Unmatched junction bases numbered 10, after V lost 5 bases and J lost 7 bases. The CDR3 runs to 14 residues. The chain's CDR3 is CASSITGGLGEQYF. In DNA, the CDR3 is TGTGCCAGCAGTATAACAGGGGGGCTTGGGGAGCAGTACTTC.

This clonotype has at least ten counts. The chain combines TRBV29-1 with TRBJ1-1; TRBD1 might be the D (5 bases). CDR1 SQVTM and CDR2 ANQGSEA come from the germline V gene. Between the trimmed V and J ends, which lost 5 bases and 7 bases, there was a span of 11 bases. The CDR3 runs to 11 residues. The CDR3 DNA reads as TGCAGCGTTCGGGGGACCCTTGAAGCTTTCTTT. It specifies CSVRGTLEAFF.

This clonotype has ten or more counts. The chain is built from TRBV18 and TRBJ1-1; the match to TRBD1 covers 9 bases. Trimming took 6 bases from V and 5 from J; bases not matched to a gene: 10. CDR1 and CDR2 from the germline V gene are KGHSH and LQKENI. CDR3 length: 15 residues. In nucleotides, the CDR3 is TGTGCCAGCTCGTACTCTACAGGGGGCAAAACTGAAGCTTTCTTT. This translates into CASSYSTGGKTEAFF.

Only a few counts were recorded for this clonotype. The chain joins TRBV20-1 to TRBJ2-3; D perhaps matches TRBD2 (6 bases). V lost 6 bases, J lost 0 bases, and 16 bases lay in between. This CDR3 is built from 15 residues. Germline CDR1 and CDR2: DFQATT and SNEGSKA (reference sequence). CDR3 nucleotide sequence: TGCAGTGCCCCGCGCGGGGTAACTAGCACAGATACGCAGTATTTT. The encoded protein is CSAPRGVTSTDTQYF.

A few counts support this clonotype. This rearrangement joins TRBV9 to TRBJ2-3, with a tentative D call TRBD2 (5 bases). Per the germline V gene, CDR1 is SGDLS and CDR2 is YYNGEE. Trimming stripped 0 bases from V and 6 bases from J, with 14 bases between. This CDR3 has 15 residues. The CDR3 DNA is TGTGCCAGCAGCGTAGAAGGTAGCGCACCCGATACGCAGTATTTT. The encoded protein is CASSVEGSAPDTQYF.

The rearrangement uses TRBV30 and TRBJ2-7; 8 positions agree with TRBD1. This CDR3 has 14 amino acids. Losses at the gene ends were 5 bases for V and 0 bases for J; bases not matched to a gene: 6. Germline V gene lookup returns CDR1 GTSNPN and CDR2 SVGIG (reference sequence). For the CDR3, the DNA is TGTGCCTGGGGACAGGGACCAGTCTCCTACGAGCAGTACGTC. Amino acids: CAWGQGPVSYEQYV.

V gene TRBV9 combines with J gene TRBJ2-2, with 7 bases identical to TRBD2. The junction had 7 bases not matched to a gene; V was cut back by 5 bases and J by 6 bases. CDR3 length: 14 residues. Germline V CDR1 and CDR2: SGDLS, YYNGEE. Here the CDR3 DNA reads TGTGCCAGCAGTGCATCTAGCGGCTCCGGGGAGCTGTTTTTT. It is translated as CASSASSGSGELFF. The entire variable domain, with the rest obtained from reference TRBV9 and TRBJ2-2, is as follows: DSGVTQTPKHLITATGQRVTLRCSPRSGDLSVYWYQQSLDQGLQFLIQYYNGEERAKGNILERFSAQQFPDLHSELNLSSLELGDSALYFCASSASSGSGELFFGEGSRLTVL.

This clonotype showed up just a few times. The chain couples TRBV6-5 to TRBJ2-7, with TRBD2 matching over 8 bases. From germline, CDR1 is MNHEY and CDR2 SVGAGI. V was clipped by 0 bases and J by 4 bases; unmatched bases: 5. The CDR3 contains 15 residues. The CDR3 region has the DNA TGTGCCAGCAGTTACTCGACAGCGGGAGTGTACGAGCAGTACTTC. This encodes CASSYSTAGVYEQYF.

By proportion, this clonotype is medium-sized. The CDR3 nucleotides read TGCAGTGCTAGAGTTGCCGGACAGGGGGCGGGTAATGAGCAGTTCTTC. It codes for CSARVAGQGAGNEQFF. J is TRBJ2-1 and V is TRBV20-1; 11 bases are shared with TRBD1. There are 16 residues in the CDR3. Germline V gene lookup returns CDR1 DFQATT and CDR2 SNEGSKA (reference sequence). The junction had 9 bases not matched to a gene; V was cut back by 1 base and J by 7 bases.

The genes are TRBV30 and TRBJ2-7; 9 bases align to TRBD1. CDR3 length: 15 amino acids. The ends lost 0 bases at V and 3 bases at J; junction bases unmatched: 6. Germline lookup yields CDR1 GTSNPN and CDR2 SVGIG (reference sequence). The CDR3 DNA is TGTGCCTGGAGTGTACCTCACAGGGGGCACTACGAGCAGTACGTC. It encodes CAWSVPHRGHYEQYV.

This clonotype was seen many times. This chain links TRBV27 with TRBJ2-5, with 8 nucleotides matching TRBD1. V lost 6 bases and J lost 2; bases outside the gene matches: 8. The CDR3 spans 15 residues. Germline values: CDR1 MNHEY, CDR2 SMNVEV (reference sequence). CDR3 region: CASSSRTGLQETQYF. The CDR3, as DNA: TGTGCCAGCAGCTCGAGGACAGGGCTACAAGAGACCCAGTACTTC.